This T cell receptor (beta chain) is from a study of PD-1 blockade in classical Hodgkin lymphoma. Study outcomes and limitations: Undefined causes, possibly disease activity or prior therapy, underlie the repertoire differences. Patients excluded were those beginning nivolumab under 1 year after ASCT.

Clones were read by immunoSEQ multiplex PCR, and TCRdb kept only the in-frame ones, dropping some. The sample includes 5,500 to 8,500 clones, around four fifths of them seen just once. On this clone itself: The antigen remains unidentified. A much larger clone lies one base from this, so it may be a read error.

The CDR3 spans 15 residues. Time point in this sample: cycle 4 day 1 (C4D1), after less than seven weeks of nivolumab. Every patient experienced relapse after autologous stem cell transplantation, and brentuximab vedotin exposure varied. The TCR was taken from a human donor with classical Hodgkin lymphoma. The chain recombines TRBV21-1 with TRBJ1-2. TRBV21-1 represents a pseudogene. The starting material was peripheral blood mononuclear cells (PBMCs), obtained before the fourth cycle of nivolumab. CDR3 in amino acids: CASFGLLGQNYGYIF. CDR3 nucleotides: TGTGCCAGCTTTGGGTTACTAGGACAAAACTATGGCTACATCTTC.